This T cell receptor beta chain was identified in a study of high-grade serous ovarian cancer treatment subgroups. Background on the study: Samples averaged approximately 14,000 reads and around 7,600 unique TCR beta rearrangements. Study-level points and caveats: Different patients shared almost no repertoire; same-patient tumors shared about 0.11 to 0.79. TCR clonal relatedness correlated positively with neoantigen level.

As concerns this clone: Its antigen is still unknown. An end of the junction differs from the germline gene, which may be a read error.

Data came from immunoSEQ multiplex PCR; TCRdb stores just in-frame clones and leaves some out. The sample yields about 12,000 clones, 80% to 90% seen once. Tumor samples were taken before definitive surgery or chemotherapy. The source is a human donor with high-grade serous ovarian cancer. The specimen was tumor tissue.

The CDR3 coding sequence is TGTGCCTGGGGGATCGGGGGCTACGGGCAGTACTTC. The encoded protein is CAWGIGGYGQYF. The chain joins TRBV30 to TRBJ2-7; either TRBD1 or TRBD2 may fit D (6 bases each). The germline gives CDR1 GTSNPN, CDR2 SVGIG (reference sequence). The CDR3 is 12 residues long. The complete variable domain, with remaining parts taken from reference TRBV30 and TRBJ2-7, reads SQTIHQWPATLVQPVGSPLSLECTVEGTSNPNLYWYRQAAGRGLQLLFYSVGIGQISSEVPQNLSASRPQDRQFILSSKKLLLSDSGFYLCAWGIGGYGQYFGPGTRLTVT.